This TCR beta chain was obtained from a study of T cell repertoires in cytomegalovirus infection. In TCRdb, the reads were re-called with MiXCR into one record per CDR3 protein. The table lists more than 150,000 distinct CDR3 sequences, roughly 19% of them singletons. The CDR3 is 17 residues long. After removal of 8 bases from V and 5 bases from J, the junction contained 19 bases not matched to a gene. CDR1 and CDR2 (germline): SGHTA, FQGNSA. In its sample, this clonotype was seen many times. V usage is TRBV7-2 and J usage is TRBJ2-7; 9 nucleotides align to TRBD2. Sequenced: PBMCs. This TCR derives from a human donor in good health (CMV status not recorded). Some clones in this sample may be carry-over from other donors' samples. CDR3 residues: CASGYRERSGRKHEQYF. CDR3 bases: TGTGCCAGCGGTTACAGGGAGAGGAGCGGGAGGAAGCACGAGCAGTACTTC.